These 30 T cell receptor beta chains originate from one sample sequenced in a study of blood T cells in healthy people across ages. The use of a sample-barcoded 5' primer and a J-beta primer mix characterized a second PCR of about 6 to 12 cycles. TCRdb used MiXCR to reprocess the 5' RACE reads, holding one entry per CDR3 protein. This table has roughly 930,000 distinct CDR3 sequences, 45% to 50% appearing once. Material: blood. The receptor source for this set is a man aged 25 to 40 in good health.

V gene TRBV27 combines with J gene TRBJ1-4; tentative D call: TRBD1 (6 bases). CDR1 and CDR2 (germline): MNHEY, SMNVEV (reference sequence). V was pared by 6 bases and J by 8 bases, with 16 bases between. The CDR3 spans 14 residues. The CDR3 DNA reads TGTGCCAGCAGGATAGCAGGGGCTGGGGAAAAACTGTTTTTT. Translated, it gives CASRIAGAGEKLFF. Combining the CDR3 with reference TRBV27 and TRBJ1-4 gives the whole variable domain EAQVTQNPRYLITVTGKKLTVTCSQNMNHEYMSWYRQDPGLGLRQIYYSMNVEVTDKGDVPEGYKVSRKEKRNFPLILESPSPNQTSLYFCASRIAGAGEKLFFGSGTQLSVL.

This clonotype was seen a handful of times. V and J are TRBV21-1 and TRBJ2-7; the D segment call TRBD1 is taken from the table without a DNA check. TRBV21-1 is assigned pseudogene status. This CDR3 contains 14 residues. The CDR3 DNA sequence: TGTGCCAGCGATTCTGGGGGACACCACTACGAGCAGTACTTC. It is translated as CASDSGGHHYEQYF.

Turning to this clonotype: Germline and junction disagree at one end, which may indicate a read error. The V call is TRBV7-2, the J call TRBJ2-1, with 8 bases fitting TRBD2. This CDR3 is 15 amino acids long. The germline V gene has CDR1 SGHTA and CDR2 FQGNSA. The CDR3 protein is CVSSSVAGQNNEQFF. CDR3 DNA sequence: TGTGTCAGCAGCTCCGTAGCGGGGCAGAACAATGAGCAGTTCTTC. Variable domain in full (rest from reference TRBV7-2 and TRBJ2-1): GAGVSQSPSNKVTEKGKDVELRCDPISGHTALYWYRQSLGQGLEFLIYFQGNSAPDKSGLPSDRFSAERTGGSVSTLTIQRTQQEDSAVYLCVSSSVAGQNNEQFFGPGTRLTVL.

At least ten counts were recorded for this clonotype. This chain joins TRBV7-9 and TRBJ1-6; 11 bases line up with TRBD1. V shed 5 bases, J shed 9 bases, and the junction held 6 bases outside the gene matches. Germline-derived CDR1 and CDR2 are SEHNR and FQNEAQ (reference sequence). This CDR3 is 15 amino acids long. The CDR3 loop reads CASSQPGQGGSPLHF. CDR3 nucleotide sequence: TGTGCCAGCAGCCAACCGGGACAGGGGGGTTCACCCCTCCACTTT.

The chain uses TRBV7-2 and TRBJ2-5; TRBD1 aligns across 8 bases. The J call is uncertain, as TRBJ2-7 better fits the DNA end. Germline CDR1 and CDR2: SGHTA and FQGNSA. CDR3 length: 14 amino acids. CDR3 DNA: TGTGCCAGCAGCTCAACGACAGGGGCCTACGAGCAGTACTTC. This translates into CASSSTTGAYEQYF.

This chain uses TRBV6-1 with TRBJ2-1; TRBD1 matches 7 bases. The V segment lost 7 bases and the J segment 7 bases; nucleotides outside the gene matches: 13. This CDR3 comprises 15 residues. CDR1 and CDR2 (germline): MNHNS, SASEGT. The CDR3: CASTRQGVGINEQFF. The CDR3 region has the DNA TGTGCCAGCACCAGACAGGGAGTGGGGATAAATGAGCAGTTCTTC.

This chain joins TRBV18 and TRBJ2-6; D not resolved. The CDR3 covers 12 residues. CDR1 is KGHSH and CDR2 is LQKENI in the germline V gene. V was cut by 4 bases and J by 10 bases, with 8 bases left in between. The CDR3, as DNA: TGTGCCAGCTCACTGGTGAGAAACGTCCTGACTTTC. Encoded protein: CASSLVRNVLTF.

J is TRBJ2-2 and V is TRBV10-3; possible D gene TRBD1, 5 bases. Deletions cut 3 bases from V and 3 bases from J, with 11 bases between. CDR1 and CDR2 (germline): ENHRY, SYGVKD. The length of the CDR3 is 15 residues. The CDR3 DNA reads as TGTGCCATCAGTGATTATAGGGGCGACACCGGGGAGCTGTTTTTT. Translated: CAISDYRGDTGELFF.

The chain is built from TRBV6-1 and TRBJ1-3; no clear D gene. CDR1 and CDR2 from the germline V gene are MNHNS and SASEGT. CDR3 length: 13 residues. V gave up 2 bases and J gave up 3 bases, with 5 bases separating them. The CDR3: CASSERDGNTIYF. As DNA, the CDR3 is TGTGCCAGCAGTGAACGGGATGGAAACACCATATATTTT.

Details on this clonotype: A read error is possible here, since a much larger clone lies one base away. The V gene is TRBV6-2 or TRBV6-3, the J gene TRBJ2-3, with TRBD1 matching 10 bases. Losses at the gene ends were 6 bases for V and 3 bases for J; bases not matched to a gene: 6. The CDR3 loop spans 15 amino acids. Germline values: CDR1 MNHEY, CDR2 SVGEGT. DNA of the CDR3: TGTGCCAGCAGGGCCGGGACAGGGGAAACAGATACGCAGTATTTT. Translation: CASRAGTGETDTQYF.

This clonotype has only a few counts. This chain links TRBV5-1 with TRBJ1-2; 7 bases are a match to TRBD1. From germline, CDR1 is SGHRS and CDR2 YFSETQ. The V and J ends lost 6 bases and 1 base, in that order; junction bases with no gene match: 12. The CDR3 is made up of 16 amino acids. The CDR3 region is CASTDRASPDNYGYTF. In DNA form, the CDR3 reads TGCGCCAGCACCGACAGGGCGTCCCCTGATAACTATGGCTACACCTTC.

This sequence joins TRBV6-5 and TRBJ2-3; maybe TRBD1 (6 bases). This CDR3 region has 14 residues. V was cut by 5 bases and J by 2 bases, with 11 bases left in between. Looked up from germline, CDR1 is MNHEY and CDR2 is SVGAGI. The CDR3 reads CASSTRQDTDTQYF. In nucleotides, the CDR3 is TGTGCCAGCAGTACCCGACAGGACACAGATACGCAGTATTTT.

This clonotype was found a few times. The V and J genes are TRBV7-2 and TRBJ2-3; the D gene is possibly TRBD1 (6 bases). In germline, CDR1 is SGHTA, CDR2 FQGNSA. CDR3 length: 13 amino acids. Trimming took off 2 bases at V and 6 bases at J, with 9 bases between the two ends. The CDR3 sequence: CASSLNQGDTQYF. CDR3 DNA: TGTGCCAGCAGCTTAAACCAGGGGGATACGCAGTATTTT. The full variable domain, its missing parts supplied by reference TRBV7-2 and TRBJ2-3, is GAGVSQSPSNKVTEKGKDVELRCDPISGHTALYWYRQSLGQGLEFLIYFQGNSAPDKSGLPSDRFSAERTGGSVSTLTIQRTQQEDSAVYLCASSLNQGDTQYFGPGTRLTVL.

This clonotype was counted between two and nine times. The gene calls are TRBV6-2 or TRBV6-3 and TRBJ2-1; perhaps D is TRBD1 or TRBD2 (5 bases each). Germline CDR1 and CDR2: MNHEY and SVGEGT. V was clipped by 0 bases and J by 7 bases, with 13 bases between them. The CDR3 sequence is 15 residues long. DNA of the CDR3: TGTGCCAGCAGTTACTCGACAGCCGGGGAGAATGAGCAGTTCTTC. Translated: CASSYSTAGENEQFF.

This chain uses TRBV18 with TRBJ1-3; D remains ambiguous. CDR3 length: 13 residues. The V gene lost 3 bases and the J gene lost 4 bases, with 7 bases spanning the gap. Germline V gene lookup returns CDR1 KGHSH and CDR2 LQKENI. The DNA for the CDR3 is TGTGCCAGCTCACCGACACCGGGAAACACCATATATTTT. Translation gives CASSPTPGNTIYF.

This clonotype was recorded a few times. The chain links TRBV20-1 to TRBJ2-1, with a possible D match to TRBD2 (6 bases). V dropped 0 bases and J dropped 9 bases, with 12 bases sitting between them. The CDR3 is 13 residues long. Germline V gives CDR1 DFQATT, CDR2 SNEGSKA (reference sequence). The CDR3 sequence: CSARDWGGSEQFF. The CDR3, as DNA: TGCAGTGCTAGAGATTGGGGAGGAAGTGAGCAGTTCTTC.

This clonotype has only a few counts. The chain joins TRBV29-1 to TRBJ2-3; TRBD2 matches 8 bases. Unmatched junction bases numbered 6, after V lost 3 bases and J lost 4 bases. The CDR3 loop spans 14 amino acids. The germline CDR1 and CDR2 sequences are SQVTM and ANQGSEA. CDR3 nucleotides: TGCAGCGTTGAGCCGGGGGGGCATTCAGATACGCAGTATTTT. The encoded protein is CSVEPGGHSDTQYF.

This clonotype was observed a handful of times. This chain uses TRBV28 with TRBJ2-3; D is possibly TRBD1 (6 bases). The CDR3 covers 16 residues. Trimming shortened V by 6 bases and J by 2 bases, and 18 bases separated the two germline ends. Germline V gene data show CDR1 as MDHEN and CDR2 as SYDVKM. As DNA, the CDR3 is TGTGCCAGCAGGCCGCAGGCAGGGGTGAACACAGATACGCAGTATTTT. Translating gives CASRPQAGVNTDTQYF. Full variable domain (missing parts from reference TRBV28 and TRBJ2-3): DVKVTQSSRYLVKRTGEKVFLECVQDMDHENMFWYRQDPGLGLRLIYFSYDVKMKEKGDIPEGYSVSREKKERFSLILESASTNQTSMYLCASRPQAGVNTDTQYFGPGTRLTVL.

As for this clonotype: The CDR3 does not close with the conserved phenylalanine or tryptophan, likely indicating a read error. DNA of the CDR3: TGTGCCAGCAGCCCGGAGAGACAGGGGAACACAGATACGCAGTATTTG. This encodes CASSPERQGNTDTQYL. The V call is TRBV13, the J call TRBJ2-3; 8 positions agree with TRBD1. Trimming at V came to 5 bases and at J to 2 bases, leaving 9 bases not matched to a gene. Germline V gene data show CDR1 as PRHDT and CDR2 as FYEKMQ (reference sequence). This CDR3 has 16 amino acids.

This clonotype was seen many times. This chain links TRBV27 with TRBJ1-6; TRBD1 is a possible D gene (5 bases). The CDR3 spans 16 residues. V shed 5 bases and J shed 0 bases, with 11 bases lying between them. Germline V gene lookup returns CDR1 MNHEY and CDR2 SMNVEV (reference sequence). The CDR3 region is CASSPEGSSYNSPLHF. CDR3 coding DNA: TGTGCCAGCAGTCCCGAGGGGAGCTCCTATAATTCACCCCTCCACTTT.

The V call is TRBV29-1, the J call TRBJ1-2; the D is unclear. Trimming pared 1 base from V and 5 bases from J, leaving 8 bases between. Germline CDR1 reads SQVTM; CDR2 reads ANQGSEA. The CDR3 runs 12 residues. The CDR3 DNA reads TGCAGCGTTGAAGGACGGTTGTATGGCTACACCTTC. This codes for CSVEGRLYGYTF.

This clonotype was seen a handful of times. The rearrangement uses TRBV24-1 and TRBJ2-3; TRBD2 is a possible D gene (7 bases). The CDR3 totals 16 residues. Looked up from germline, CDR1 is KGHDR and CDR2 is SFDVKD. The V end lost 2 bases, the J end lost 2 bases, and 13 bases lay between the germline ends. CDR3 in amino acids: CATSDYYAGATDTQYF. DNA for the CDR3: TGTGCCACCAGTGATTACTACGCGGGGGCCACAGATACGCAGTATTTT.

In its sample, this clonotype was seen once. This chain links TRBV20-1 with TRBJ2-4, with D unresolved. The tail of the sequence fits TRBJ2-7 better, so the J call may be wrong. CDR3 length: 11 residues. CDR1 is DFQATT and CDR2 is SNEGSKA in the germline V gene (reference sequence). For the CDR3, the DNA is TGCAGTGCTCCCCGGGCCCACGAGCAGTACTTC. Translation: CSAPRAHEQYF.

A few counts support this clonotype. The rearrangement uses TRBV29-1 and TRBJ1-1, with D uncertain. CDR1 SQVTM and CDR2 ANQGSEA come from the germline V gene. Trimming shortened V by 5 bases and J by 3 bases, and 16 bases separated the two germline ends. The CDR3 extends over 14 amino acids. CDR3 residues: CSVTTRTLDTEAFF. The CDR3 nucleotides are TGCAGCGTTACGACCCGAACCTTGGACACTGAAGCTTTCTTT.

This chain uses TRBV20-1 with TRBJ2-7, with D perhaps matching TRBD1 (5 bases). CDR1 and CDR2 from the germline V gene are DFQATT and SNEGSKA (reference sequence). V shed 4 bases and J shed 3 bases, with 13 bases lying between them. This CDR3 has 13 residues. DNA of the CDR3: TGCAGTGCTAAGGGGTGGTCGGGCTACGAGCAGTACTTC. This gives the protein CSAKGWSGYEQYF.

The chain links TRBV5-5 to TRBJ2-1; D may be TRBD1 or TRBD2 (5 bases each). Trimming took off 0 bases at V and 4 bases at J, with 8 bases between the two ends. This CDR3 has 14 residues. The germline V gene encodes CDR1 SGHKS and CDR2 YYEKEE (reference sequence). The CDR3 DNA reads TGTGCCAGCAGCTTGGGGGACCTATACAATGAGCAGTTCTTC. It codes for CASSLGDLYNEQFF.

In regard to this clonotype: The junction departs from germline at one end; a sequencing error may be responsible. The chain recombines TRBV3-1 with TRBJ2-7; D may be TRBD1 (5 bases). This CDR3 contains 15 residues. Per germline, CDR1 LGHDT and CDR2 YNNKEL (reference sequence). DNA for the CDR3: TGTGCCAGCAGCCATACCGAGGACACCCCCTACGCGCAGTACTTC. This sequence encodes CASSHTEDTPYAQYF.

This clonotype showed up just a few times. V usage is TRBV10-3 and J usage is TRBJ1-6, with 10 bases matching TRBD1. Germline-derived CDR1 and CDR2 are ENHRY and SYGVKD. The CDR3 contains 16 residues. Losses at the gene ends were 10 bases for V and 5 bases for J; bases not matched to a gene: 11. DNA of the CDR3: TGTGCCACCGGGCCCGGACAGGGGGTCAATAATTCACCCCTCCACTTT. Amino acid sequence: CATGPGQGVNNSPLHF.

This sequence joins TRBV10-3 and TRBJ2-3; weak D call: TRBD2 (6 bases). The CDR3 runs to 14 residues. V was trimmed by 4 bases and J by 4 bases, leaving 12 bases between them. The V gene's germline CDR1 is ENHRY and CDR2 SYGVKD. CDR3 amino acids: CAISAGREADTQYF. The DNA of the CDR3 is TGTGCCATCAGTGCTGGCAGGGAGGCAGATACGCAGTATTTT.

The CDR3 is CASSLGLAGAIDTQYF. The CDR3, as DNA: TGTGCCAGCAGCTTAGGACTAGCGGGGGCTATAGATACGCAGTATTTT. The genes are TRBV7-2 and TRBJ2-3, with 12 bases identical to TRBD2. Looked up from germline, CDR1 is SGHTA and CDR2 is FQGNSA. The CDR3 runs 16 residues. Trimming at V came to 1 base and at J to 5 bases, leaving 4 bases not matched to a gene.